One sample yielded the 29 T cell receptor beta chains listed below, sequenced in a study of cytomegalovirus exposure and HLA in healthy donors. The PCR contained 60 Vbeta and 13 Jbeta primers. The data were produced by immunoSEQ multiplex PCR, yet TCRdb's version contains in-frame clones alone and is incomplete. The table includes 200,000 to 250,000 clones, 75% to 90% detected once. Specimen: PBMCs. Receptors were obtained from a woman aged 18-35 years in good health and CMV-seronegative.

This rearrangement joins TRBV27 to TRBJ2-7; 8 nucleotides agree with TRBD2. The CDR3 is made up of 14 amino acids. The V segment lost 6 bases and the J segment 5 bases; nucleotides outside the gene matches: 9. The germline V gene has CDR1 MNHEY and CDR2 SMNVEV (reference sequence). In DNA, the CDR3 is TGTGCCAGCAGCCCTCACGGGAGGGCCGACGAGCAGTACTTC. It specifies CASSPHGRADEQYF.

Comments on this clone: At one end, the junction sequence differs from germline, possibly due to a read error. The chain has TRBV19 and TRBJ2-7, with 10 bases fitting TRBD1. This CDR3 is built from 14 residues. Per germline, CDR1 LNHDA and CDR2 SQIVND (reference sequence). As DNA, the CDR3 is TGTGCCAGTAGTTACCCCGGGACAGGGGACGAGCAGTGCTTC. Translating gives CASSYPGTGDEQCF.

The chain carries TRBV19 and TRBJ2-1, with 8 bases identical to TRBD1. V gave up 3 bases and J gave up 2 bases; unmatched junction bases: 6. The CDR3 loop spans 16 amino acids. The germline gives CDR1 LNHDA, CDR2 SQIVND (reference sequence). CDR3 amino acids: CASSIAGTGAYNEQFF. CDR3 in DNA: TGTGCCAGTAGTATTGCCGGGACAGGAGCCTACAATGAGCAGTTCTTC.

The chain combines TRBV27 with TRBJ1-2; 10 bases agree with TRBD1. The CDR3 extends over 15 amino acids. V dropped 2 bases and J dropped 5; count of bases not matched to a gene: 5. From germline, CDR1 is MNHEY and CDR2 SMNVEV (reference sequence). This CDR3 reads CASSLDDRGQYGYTF. CDR3 DNA sequence: TGTGCCAGCAGTTTAGATGACAGGGGGCAATATGGCTACACCTTC.

The rearrangement uses TRBV7-2 and TRBJ2-4; D remains ambiguous. CDR3 length: 13 residues. Germline loops: CDR1 SGHTA, CDR2 FQGNSA. With 0 bases removed from V and 7 bases from J, the gap between germline ends came to 7 bases. The CDR3 bases are TGTGCCAGCAGCTTAGCATTCCCGAACATTCAGTACTTC. This gives the protein CASSLAFPNIQYF.

The chain couples TRBV27 to TRBJ2-6; D unresolved. This CDR3 is 13 amino acids long. Trimming left V 7 bases short and J 5 bases short, with 9 bases between. Germline CDR1 is MNHEY and CDR2 is SMNVEV (reference sequence). This chain's CDR3 is CASKPEWANVLTF. CDR3 bases: TGTGCCAGCAAACCTGAGTGGGCCAACGTCCTGACTTTC.

The V gene is TRBV5-4, the J gene TRBJ2-6, with a tentative D call TRBD2 (5 bases). CDR1 and CDR2 from the germline V gene are SGHNT and YYREEE (reference sequence). The CDR3 contains 18 residues. Deletions cut 4 bases from V and 0 bases from J, with 17 bases between. This CDR3 reads CASSKAGLLRSGANVLTF. The DNA for the CDR3 is TGTGCCAGCAGCAAGGCTGGACTTCTACGCTCTGGGGCCAACGTCCTGACTTTC. Looking up the rest from reference TRBV5-4 and TRBJ2-6 gives the full variable domain: ETGVTQSPTHLIKTRGQQVTLRCSSQSGHNTVSWYQQALGQGPQFIFQYYREEENGRGNFPPRFSGLQFPNYSSELNVNALELDDSALYLCASSKAGLLRSGANVLTFGAGSRLTVL.

This clone has more than one count but fewer than ten. The chain employs TRBV7-2 and TRBJ1-1, with D uncertain. This CDR3 is 14 amino acids long. The germline V gene has CDR1 SGHTA and CDR2 FQGNSA. V lost 2 bases and J 1 base, leaving 8 bases between the germline ends. The chain's CDR3 is CASSLFGGNTEAFF. DNA of the CDR3: TGTGCCAGCAGCTTATTTGGAGGGAACACTGAAGCTTTCTTT.

In this sample, this clone turned up a few times. The chain carries TRBV9 and TRBJ2-1; a possible D gene is TRBD2 (6 bases). With 1 base removed from V and 0 bases from J, the gap between germline ends came to 14 bases. The CDR3 consists of 17 residues. Germline CDR1 reads SGDLS; CDR2 reads YYNGEE. Here the CDR3 reads CASSVLGGTNSYNEQFF. CDR3 nucleotides: TGTGCCAGCAGCGTACTCGGCGGGACCAACTCCTACAATGAGCAGTTCTTC.

The rearrangement joins TRBV7-8 to TRBJ2-1; D is unclear. The V gene's germline CDR1 is SGHVS and CDR2 FQNEAQ. V lost 0 bases and J 0 bases, leaving 12 bases between the germline ends. The CDR3 loop spans 17 amino acids. The CDR3 sequence: CASSLAPSVSSYNEQFF. DNA for the CDR3: TGTGCCAGCAGCTTAGCGCCAAGCGTGAGCTCCTACAATGAGCAGTTCTTC.

This rearrangement joins TRBV5-1 to TRBJ2-1; D might be TRBD1 (6 bases). Germline V lookup: CDR1 SGHRS, CDR2 YFSETQ. Trimming removed 2 bases at V and 3 bases at J, with 9 bases between. The CDR3 is 14 residues long. The CDR3: CASSFGQHYNEQFF. The CDR3 nucleotides are TGCGCCAGCAGCTTCGGACAGCACTACAATGAGCAGTTCTTC.

This clone was observed once. The CDR3 region is CASSPGSGGFLNYGYTF. CDR3 DNA: TGCGCCAGCAGCCCCGGGTCCGGGGGGTTCCTTAACTATGGCTACACCTTC. V is TRBV4-1 and J is TRBJ1-2; possibly TRBD1 for D (5 bases). The V gene's germline CDR1 is MGHRA and CDR2 YSYEKL. V dropped 4 bases and J dropped 1 base, with 19 bases sitting between them. The CDR3 extends over 17 amino acids.

The rearrangement links TRBV29-1 to TRBJ2-7; 10 nucleotides match TRBD1. This CDR3 spans 14 amino acids. CDR1 is SQVTM and CDR2 is ANQGSEA in the germline V gene. V lost 4 bases to trimming and J lost 4 bases; unmatched junction nucleotides: 7. The CDR3 spells CSVVPGQGSYEQYF. The CDR3 nucleotides are TGCAGCGTTGTTCCGGGACAGGGGTCTTACGAGCAGTACTTC.

This chain connects TRBV11-2 to TRBJ1-2, with D possibly matching TRBD1 (5 bases). CDR1 is SGHAT and CDR2 is FQNNGV in the germline V gene. V was trimmed by 2 bases and J by 4 bases, leaving 20 bases between them. This CDR3 spans 17 amino acids. The CDR3 DNA sequence: TGTGCCAGCAGCTTACTCCCCTCAGGGCCCCTCTTCTATGGCTACACCTTC. Protein: CASSLLPSGPLFYGYTF.

V and J are TRBV19 and TRBJ1-1; D is uncertain. The CDR3 runs to 15 residues. Germline V gene lookup returns CDR1 LNHDA and CDR2 SQIVND (reference sequence). Trimming shortened V by 6 bases and J by 4 bases, and 18 bases separated the two germline ends. Here the CDR3 reads CASRPRMVASTEAFF. The DNA for the CDR3 is TGTGCCAGTAGGCCCCGCATGGTGGCTAGCACTGAAGCTTTCTTT.

This clone was picked up a small number of times. The gene calls are TRBV9 and TRBJ2-7; D gene ambiguous. The V gene's germline CDR1 is SGDLS and CDR2 YYNGEE. Deletions cut 3 bases from V and 7 bases from J, with 11 bases between. The CDR3 sequence is 12 residues long. The CDR3 DNA reads as TGTGCCAGCAGCGCAAATTCTCTAGAGCAGTACTTC. Protein product: CASSANSLEQYF.

The chain carries TRBV5-1 and TRBJ2-2; no clear D gene. The CDR3 totals 14 residues. Germline lookup yields CDR1 SGHRS and CDR2 YFSETQ. Trimming removed 1 base at V and 1 base at J, with 5 bases between. The CDR3 loop reads CASSLNWNTGELFF. The CDR3 nucleotides are TGCGCCAGCAGCTTGAACTGGAACACCGGGGAGCTGTTTTTT.

The chain has TRBV6-5 and TRBJ1-4, with D uncertain. Looked up from germline, CDR1 is MNHEY and CDR2 is SVGAGI. The V end was cut by 10 bases, the J end by 4 bases, with 16 bases between. CDR3 length equals 14 residues. In nucleotides, the CDR3 is TGTGCCACGTGCTCCGGGAGTTATAATGAAAAACTGTTTTTT. It codes for CATCSGSYNEKLFF.

This clone was detected only once. The V call is TRBV19, the J call TRBJ1-5, with D tentatively TRBD1 (6 bases). The ends were cut back, 5 bases at V and 4 bases at J, with 21 bases in the middle. The CDR3 spans 17 residues. Germline lookup yields CDR1 LNHDA and CDR2 SQIVND (reference sequence). The CDR3 sequence is CASSAAISRGGNQPQHF. CDR3 sequence (DNA): TGTGCCAGTAGTGCCGCGATCTCCAGGGGAGGGAATCAGCCCCAGCATTTT. The full variable domain, its missing parts supplied by reference TRBV19 and TRBJ1-5, is DGGITQSPKYLFRKEGQNVTLSCEQNLNHDAMYWYRQDPGQGLRLIYYSQIVNDFQKGDIAEGYSVSREKKESFPLTVTSAQKNPTAFYLCASSAAISRGGNQPQHFGDGTRLSIL.

This chain joins TRBV19 and TRBJ1-5; tentatively, D is TRBD1 (6 bases). The CDR3 has 16 amino acids. Trimming removed 0 bases from V and 5 bases from J, with 14 bases in between. CDR1 and CDR2 (germline): LNHDA, SQIVND (reference sequence). The CDR3 region has the DNA TGTGCCAGTAGTATAGAGTCAGGGGCGCCGGATCAGCCCCAGCATTTT. It is translated as CASSIESGAPDQPQHF.

The J gene is TRBJ1-5, the V gene TRBV5-1; D not certain. This CDR3 has 15 amino acids. V lost 0 bases, J lost 3 bases, and 10 bases lay in between. From germline, CDR1 is SGHRS and CDR2 YFSETQ. In nucleotides, the CDR3 is TGCGCCAGCAGCTTGGTGCCCGGGAACAATCAGCCCCAGCATTTT. The encoded protein is CASSLVPGNNQPQHF.

This chain links TRBV19 with TRBJ1-4; tentative D call: TRBD1 (6 bases). The CDR3 spans 14 residues. Trimming took off 4 bases at V and 5 bases at J, with 11 bases between the two ends. Germline V gene sequence: CDR1 LNHDA, CDR2 SQIVND (reference sequence). CDR3 loop: CASSRATGNEKLFF. DNA for the CDR3: TGTGCCAGTAGTAGGGCCACAGGGAATGAAAAACTGTTTTTT.

The chain has TRBV4-1 and TRBJ2-3, with 8 bases lining up with TRBD1. The germline CDR1 and CDR2 sequences are MGHRA and YSYEKL. The ends lost 5 bases at V and 9 bases at J; junction bases unmatched: 13. The CDR3 consists of 15 residues. The chain's CDR3 is CASSFRTSDRGTQYF. CDR3 bases: TGCGCCAGCAGCTTCCGCACGTCCGACAGGGGAACGCAGTATTTT.

The rearrangement joins TRBV4-2 to TRBJ2-7, with D perhaps TRBD1 (6 bases). Germline CDR1 is LGHNA and CDR2 is YNFKEQ. The CDR3 sequence is 14 residues long. V was trimmed by 5 bases and J by 3 bases, leaving 14 bases between them. CDR3 amino acids: CASSVDRLNYEQYF. The CDR3 coding sequence is TGTGCCAGCAGCGTGGACAGACTGAACTACGAGCAGTACTTC.

The CDR3 is CASGLGVASTDTQYF. The CDR3 region has the DNA TGCGCCAGCGGTCTCGGAGTAGCGAGCACAGATACGCAGTATTTT. V gene TRBV5-1 combines with J gene TRBJ2-3; possible D gene TRBD2, 5 bases. CDR1 and CDR2 (germline): SGHRS, YFSETQ. V gave up 7 bases and J gave up 0 bases, with 15 bases separating them. The CDR3 is made up of 15 amino acids.

Only a few counts were recorded for this clone. The rearrangement uses TRBV7-9 and TRBJ1-2; D is uncertain. CDR1 is SEHNR and CDR2 is FQNEAQ in the germline V gene (reference sequence). Trimming removed 2 bases from V and 6 bases from J, with 7 bases in between. This CDR3 spans 12 amino acids. As DNA, the CDR3 is TGTGCCAGCAGCTTAAGAGTCGATGGCTACACCTTC. Translated, it gives CASSLRVDGYTF.

The gene calls are TRBV4-1 and TRBJ2-1, with TRBD2 identical over 10 bases. CDR1 is MGHRA and CDR2 is YSYEKL in the germline V gene. The CDR3 contains 22 residues. V dropped 4 bases and J dropped 4; count of bases not matched to a gene: 25. The CDR3 loop reads CASSRRQGQGEAGGPGYNEQFF. DNA for the CDR3: TGCGCCAGCAGCCGAAGACAGGGGCAGGGTGAAGCGGGAGGGCCGGGGTACAATGAGCAGTTCTTC.

The J gene is TRBJ2-7, the V gene TRBV2, with a possible D match to TRBD2 (6 bases). Trimming took off 5 bases at V and 0 bases at J, with 17 bases between the two ends. Germline CDR1 reads SNHLY; CDR2 reads FYNNEI. The CDR3 is 16 residues long. The CDR3 DNA is TGTGCCAGCAGTCACCCGATAGGGAGGCCCTCCTACGAGCAGTACTTC. It yields the protein CASSHPIGRPSYEQYF. The full variable domain, in which reference TRBV2 and TRBJ2-7 provide the parts outside the CDR3, is EPEVTQTPSHQVTQMGQEVILRCVPISNHLYFYWYRQILGQKVEFLVSFYNNEISEKSEIFDDQFSVERPDGSNFTLKIRSTKLEDSAMYFCASSHPIGRPSYEQYFGPGTRLTVT.

The chain joins TRBV9 to TRBJ2-2; no definite D call. V lost 6 bases and J lost 2, with 14 bases in between. CDR1 and CDR2 (germline): SGDLS, YYNGEE. The CDR3 totals 15 residues. The CDR3 DNA reads TGTGCCAGCAATACGGTTGACTTAAACACCGGGGAGCTGTTTTTT. Translating gives CASNTVDLNTGELFF. The variable domain in full, completed from reference TRBV9 and TRBJ2-2, reads DSGVTQTPKHLITATGQRVTLRCSPRSGDLSVYWYQQSLDQGLQFLIQYYNGEERAKGNILERFSAQQFPDLHSELNLSSLELGDSALYFCASNTVDLNTGELFFGEGSRLTVL.